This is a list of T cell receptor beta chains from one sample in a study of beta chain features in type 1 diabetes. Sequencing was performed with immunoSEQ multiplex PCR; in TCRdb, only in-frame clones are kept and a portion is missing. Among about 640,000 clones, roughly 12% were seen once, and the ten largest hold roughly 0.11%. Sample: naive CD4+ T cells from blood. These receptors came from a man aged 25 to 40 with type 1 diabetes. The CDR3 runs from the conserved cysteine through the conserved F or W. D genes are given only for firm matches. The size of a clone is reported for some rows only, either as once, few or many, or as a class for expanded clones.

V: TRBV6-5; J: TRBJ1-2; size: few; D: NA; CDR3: CASSYSISNYGYTF; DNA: TGTGCCAGCAGTTATAGCATTTCTAACTATGGCTACACCTTC
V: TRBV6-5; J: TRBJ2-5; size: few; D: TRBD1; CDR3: CASSYRGPGGETQYF; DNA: TGTGCCAGCAGTTACCGGGGCCCAGGGGGAGAGACCCAGTACTTC
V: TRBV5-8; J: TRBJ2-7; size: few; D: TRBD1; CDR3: CASSPGTAEFYEQYF; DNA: TGTGCCAGCAGCCCAGGGACAGCAGAATTCTACGAGCAGTACTTC
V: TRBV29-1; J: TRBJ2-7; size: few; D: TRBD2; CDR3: CSAREGNEQYF; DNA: TGCAGCGCTCGGGAGGGGAACGAGCAGTACTTC
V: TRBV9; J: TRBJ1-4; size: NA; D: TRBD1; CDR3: CASSDFLQGPYEKLFF; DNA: TGTGCCAGCAGCGACTTTTTACAGGGGCCATATGAAAAACTGTTTTTT
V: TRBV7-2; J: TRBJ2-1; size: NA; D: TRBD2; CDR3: CASSSLSGGLSYNEQFF; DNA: TGTGCCAGCAGCTCGCTTAGCGGGGGGCTTTCCTACAATGAGCAGTTCTTC
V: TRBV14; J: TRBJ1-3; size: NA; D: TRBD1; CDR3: CASSQAGTAGNTIYF; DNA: TGTGCCAGCAGCCAAGCCGGGACAGCTGGAAACACCATATATTTT
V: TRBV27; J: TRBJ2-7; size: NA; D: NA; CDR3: CASSSPPPYEQYF; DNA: TGTGCCAGCAGTTCACCCCCACCCTACGAGCAGTACTTC
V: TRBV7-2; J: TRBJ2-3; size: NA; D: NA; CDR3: CASSFGHTDTQYF; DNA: TGTGCCAGCAGCTTTGGGCACACAGATACGCAGTATTTT
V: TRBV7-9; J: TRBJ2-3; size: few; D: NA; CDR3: CASSLAGAGRTDTQYF; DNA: TGTGCCAGCAGCTTAGCCGGGGCAGGTAGGACAGATACGCAGTATTTT
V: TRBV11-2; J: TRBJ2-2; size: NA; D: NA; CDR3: CASSLSGVNTGELFF; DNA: TGTGCCAGCAGCTTAAGTGGGGTGAACACCGGGGAGCTGTTTTTT
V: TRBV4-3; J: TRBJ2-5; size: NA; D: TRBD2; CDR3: CASSQGAGGEETQYF; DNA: TGCGCCAGCAGCCAAGGGGCTGGGGGGGAAGAGACCCAGTACTTC
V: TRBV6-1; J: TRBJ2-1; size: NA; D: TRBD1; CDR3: CASRRTGNSYNEQFF; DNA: TGTGCCAGCAGACGGACAGGCAACTCCTACAATGAGCAGTTCTTC
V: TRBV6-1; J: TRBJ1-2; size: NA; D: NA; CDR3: CASSETDFGYTF; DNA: TGTGCCAGCAGTGAGACAGATTTTGGCTACACCTTC
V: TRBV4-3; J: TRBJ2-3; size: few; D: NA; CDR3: CASSQDLASTDTQYF; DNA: TGCGCCAGCAGCCAAGATTTGGCGAGCACAGATACGCAGTATTTT
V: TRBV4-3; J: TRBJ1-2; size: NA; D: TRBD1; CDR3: CASSQNSEQGIGGYTF; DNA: TGCGCCAGCAGCCAAAATTCCGAACAGGGGATTGGTGGCTACACCTTC